Following are 4 T cell receptor beta chains from one sample sequenced in a study of blood T cell repertoires in COVID-19. Measured with immunoSEQ multiplex PCR; TCRdb has only the in-frame clones, and not every one. The repertoire holds 50,000 to 55,000 clones, with approximately 84% as singletons. Sample: peripheral blood. These receptors were collected from an older man with acute or convalescent COVID-19.

This rearrangement joins TRBV7-2 to TRBJ2-3; D unclear. Germline loops: CDR1 SGHTA, CDR2 FQGNSA. The CDR3 runs to 15 residues. The ends were cut back, 1 base at V and 2 bases at J, with 10 bases in the middle. The CDR3 region is CASSLGAAFTDTQYF. The CDR3 DNA reads TGTGCCAGCAGCTTAGGGGCAGCCTTCACAGATACGCAGTATTTT.

The chain is built from TRBV4-3 and TRBJ2-5, with D possibly TRBD2 on 6 matching bases. The CDR3 spans 14 residues. V was shortened by 0 bases and J by 5 bases, with 10 bases between the two germline ends. The germline V gene encodes CDR1 LGHNA and CDR2 YSLEER. The CDR3 DNA sequence: TGCGCCAGCAGCCAAGATCCGGGGGAGGAGACCCAGTACTTC. This encodes CASSQDPGEETQYF.

The chain carries TRBV5-6 and TRBJ2-7, with 12 bases matching TRBD1. The CDR3 is made up of 15 amino acids. CDR1 SGHDT and CDR2 YYEEEE come from the germline V gene. V lost 3 bases, J lost 3 bases, and 4 bases stayed unmatched. CDR3 protein: CASSSGTGGVYEQYF. The CDR3 DNA sequence: TGTGCCAGCAGCTCCGGGACAGGGGGCGTCTACGAGCAGTACTTC. The full variable domain, in which reference TRBV5-6 and TRBJ2-7 provide the parts outside the CDR3, is DAGVTQSPTHLIKTRGQQVTLRCSPKSGHDTVSWYQQALGQGPQFIFQYYEEEERQRGNFPDRFSGHQFPNYSSELNVNALLLGDSALYLCASSSGTGGVYEQYFGPGTRLTVT.

This rearrangement joins TRBV24-1 to TRBJ2-5; D perhaps matches TRBD1 (5 bases). The CDR3 spans 14 residues. Germline loops: CDR1 KGHDR, CDR2 SFDVKD. V lost 3 bases and J 2 bases, leaving 9 bases between the germline ends. CDR3 sequence (DNA): TGTGCCACCAGTGATCCTACAGGTCAAGAGACCCAGTACTTC. Its translation: CATSDPTGQETQYF.